Following are 13 T cell receptor beta chains from one sample sequenced in a study of sequential checkpoint blockade in melanoma. The treatment: randomized to nivolumab then ipilimumab (arm A) or the reverse (arm B). Repertoires were generated with immunoSEQ multiplex PCR, while TCRdb's copy carries only in-frame clones and drops some. Of about 37,000 clones listed, 84% are singletons. This material consisted of CD8+ T cells sorted from blood (inferred from file names), taken from a patient given nivolumab and ipilimumab in sequence. The origin of the receptors is a human donor with melanoma.

This clone showed up just a few times. V usage is TRBV6-4 and J usage is TRBJ2-3, with D maybe TRBD1 (5 bases). The CDR3 extends over 14 amino acids. The germline CDR1 and CDR2 sequences are MRHNA and SNTAGT. V lost 2 bases to trimming and J lost 0 bases, with 6 bases between them. In DNA, the CDR3 is TGTGCCAGCAGTGACAGGGGTAGCACAGATACGCAGTATTTT. It codes for CASSDRGSTDTQYF.

The gene calls are TRBV27 and TRBJ2-3; tentatively, D is TRBD2 (6 bases). This CDR3 has 15 residues. V lost 9 bases to trimming and J lost 4 bases, with 20 bases between them. Germline V gene sequence: CDR1 MNHEY, CDR2 SMNVEV (reference sequence). The chain's CDR3 is CASRVRDSRADTQYF. CDR3 DNA sequence: TGTGCCAGTCGAGTCCGGGACTCGAGGGCAGATACGCAGTATTTT.

Only one count was recorded for this clone. This rearrangement joins TRBV5-1 to TRBJ1-2; 8 bases match TRBD1. Looked up from germline, CDR1 is SGHRS and CDR2 is YFSETQ. This CDR3 is 16 amino acids long. With V trimmed by 4 bases and J by 4 bases, 12 bases remained unmatched. This CDR3 is CASSIGQGSVGYGYTF. DNA for the CDR3: TGCGCCAGCAGCATCGGACAGGGATCGGTGGGCTATGGCTACACCTTC.

This clone was seen just once. The chain joins TRBV29-1 to TRBJ2-7; unclear D gene. From germline, CDR1 is SQVTM and CDR2 ANQGSEA. Deletions cut 3 bases from V and 3 bases from J, with 12 bases between. The CDR3 contains 13 residues. CDR3 bases: TGCAGCGTTGAGTCGCAGGAAAACTACGAGCAGTACTTC. Amino acid sequence: CSVESQENYEQYF.

This chain links TRBV7-6 with TRBJ1-4; D remains ambiguous. The CDR3 runs to 15 residues. The V end was cut by 2 bases, the J end by 8 bases, with 15 bases between. The germline V gene encodes CDR1 SGHVS and CDR2 FNYEAQ. This CDR3 is CASSLSGQAGEKLFF. The CDR3 DNA follows: TGTGCCAGCAGCTTATCGGGTCAGGCGGGGGAAAAACTGTTTTTT. Together with reference TRBV7-6 and TRBJ1-4, the CDR3 gives the full variable domain: GAGVSQSPRYKVTKRGQDVALRCDPISGHVSLYWYRQALGQGPEFLTYFNYEAQQDKSGLPNDRFSAERPEGSISTLTIQRTEQRDSAMYRCASSLSGQAGEKLFFGSGTQLSVL.

The genes are TRBV7-6 and TRBJ1-1, with 10 bases that match TRBD1. Germline lookup yields CDR1 SGHVS and CDR2 FNYEAQ. V dropped 1 base and J dropped 4; count of bases not matched to a gene: 3. This CDR3 is built from 15 residues. CDR3: CASSLGTGGITEAFF. CDR3 in DNA: TGTGCCAGCAGCTTAGGGACAGGGGGAATCACTGAAGCTTTCTTT.

The rearrangement links TRBV9 to TRBJ1-1; D is uncertain. The germline CDR1 and CDR2 sequences are SGDLS and YYNGEE. The V end lost 0 bases, the J end lost 4 bases, and 7 bases lay between the germline ends. The CDR3 sequence is 13 residues long. The CDR3 region is CASSVAGSTEAFF. DNA for the CDR3: TGTGCCAGCAGCGTAGCCGGGTCCACTGAAGCTTTCTTT.

The genes are TRBV4-1 and TRBJ1-5, with D maybe TRBD1 (6 bases). The V end was cut by 0 bases, the J end by 6 bases, with 12 bases between. CDR1 and CDR2 (germline): MGHRA, YSYEKL. This CDR3 region has 15 residues. This CDR3 reads CASSQDATGFQPQHF. The CDR3, as DNA: TGCGCCAGCAGCCAAGATGCCACAGGGTTTCAGCCCCAGCATTTT.

A single count supports this clone. The chain carries TRBV9 and TRBJ2-1; D not resolved. This CDR3 region has 13 residues. Germline V CDR1 and CDR2: SGDLS, YYNGEE. The V and J ends lost 3 bases and 6 bases respectively, with 10 bases between them. CDR3 protein: CASSGPASNEQFF. In DNA form, the CDR3 reads TGTGCCAGCAGCGGACCAGCGTCCAATGAGCAGTTCTTC.

This CDR3 reads CASSSVSGYSSYEQYF. Written as DNA, the CDR3 is TGTGCCAGCAGCTCAGTTAGCGGGTATAGCTCCTACGAGCAGTACTTC. The chain employs TRBV27 and TRBJ2-7; 7 bases line up with TRBD2. CDR1 MNHEY and CDR2 SMNVEV come from the germline V gene (reference sequence). V trimming: 6 bases; J trimming: 0 bases; junction bases outside the gene matches: 11. CDR3 length: 16 amino acids.

The chain is built from TRBV4-1 and TRBJ2-3; 7 bases fit TRBD2. CDR3 length: 17 amino acids. Germline V lookup: CDR1 MGHRA, CDR2 YSYEKL. The ends lost 0 bases at V and 5 bases at J; junction bases unmatched: 11. CDR3 region: CASSQEGGVVFLDTQYF. CDR3 in DNA: TGCGCCAGCAGCCAAGAGGGAGGGGTGGTTTTTTTAGATACGCAGTATTTT.

The chain carries TRBV9 and TRBJ2-3; 8 positions agree with TRBD1. Per the germline V gene, CDR1 is SGDLS and CDR2 is YYNGEE. J lost 5 bases, V lost 4 bases, and 6 bases had no gene match. This CDR3 contains 14 residues. The chain's CDR3 is CASSPTGDLDTQYF. The CDR3 coding sequence is TGTGCCAGCAGCCCGACAGGGGACCTAGATACGCAGTATTTT. Full variable domain (remainder filled in from reference TRBV9 and TRBJ2-3): DSGVTQTPKHLITATGQRVTLRCSPRSGDLSVYWYQQSLDQGLQFLIQYYNGEERAKGNILERFSAQQFPDLHSELNLSSLELGDSALYFCASSPTGDLDTQYFGPGTRLTVL.

The CDR3 spells CSVTGTGDGYTF. Here the CDR3 DNA reads TGCAGCGTTACCGGGACAGGGGATGGCTACACCTTC. V is TRBV29-1 and J is TRBJ1-2, with 10 bases matching TRBD1. Germline V gives CDR1 SQVTM, CDR2 ANQGSEA. Losses at the gene ends were 5 bases for V and 6 bases for J; bases not matched to a gene: 3. This CDR3 comprises 12 residues.